This T cell receptor beta chain was recovered during a study of post-analysis software for immune sequencing data. Study-wide background: Recorded subtypes: relapsing-remitting, secondary progressive, progressive-relapsing; some patients unannotated.

The V gene's germline CDR1 is SGHAT and CDR2 FQNNGV. V was pared by 7 bases and J by 8 bases, with 9 bases of the junction left unmatched. The CDR3 consists of 15 residues. TCR beta cDNA libraries had unique molecular identifiers. Starting from about 1 to 10 million T cells, the study yielded roughly 0.5 million cDNA molecules. From the PCR reads, TCRdb called clonotypes with MiXCR, one entry per CDR3 protein. The sample gives hundreds of thousands of distinct CDR3 sequences, approximately 60% of which show up once; 11% is in the top ten. This clonotype was found a few times. Its target is unknown. Study-wide points: When the samples were clustered directly with F measure, those that had been prepared in the same batch showed strong co-clustering. With TRBV5-6, TRBV5-1 and TRBV20-1 included, several TRBV segments were more frequent in patients than in controls.

The chain joins TRBV11-2 to TRBJ2-1; 12 bases map to TRBD2. The source of this sequence is a girl aged 2 to 9 with multiple sclerosis. Sequencing was performed on blood. The CDR3 loop reads CASNGEGLAGDEQFF. The DNA for the CDR3 is TGTGCCAGCAACGGGGAGGGACTAGCGGGTGATGAGCAGTTCTTC.